The 28 T cell receptor beta chains below were found in one sample sequenced in a study of cytomegalovirus exposure and HLA in healthy donors. The PCR used 60 Vbeta and 13 Jbeta primers. Some clones are missing from TCRdb's copy, which holds only in-frame ones; the method was immunoSEQ multiplex PCR. The data show 120,000 to 150,000 clones, 70% to 75% seen once. The sample consisted of PBMCs. These receptors all come from a woman between 35 and 50 years old in good health and CMV-seronegative.

The chain joins TRBV2 to TRBJ1-5, with D unclear. The CDR3 has 12 amino acids. Germline CDR1 reads SNHLY; CDR2 reads FYNNEI. V gave up 6 bases and J gave up 4 bases, with 7 bases separating them. The CDR3 loop is CASRRVNQPQHF. Written as DNA, the CDR3 is TGTGCCAGCAGGAGGGTGAATCAGCCCCAGCATTTT.

The chain has TRBV27 and TRBJ1-2; D possibly corresponds to TRBD1 (6 bases). CDR3 length: 15 amino acids. Trimming left V 5 bases short and J 3 bases short, with 16 bases between. Germline-derived CDR1 and CDR2 are MNHEY and SMNVEV (reference sequence). CDR3 in DNA: TGTGCCAGCAGTCTCCGGACAGATAGCTACTATGGCTACACCTTC. This encodes CASSLRTDSYYGYTF.

The chain combines TRBV10-3 with TRBJ2-5; D is undetermined. Trimming removed 3 bases from V and 2 bases from J, with 7 bases in between. In germline, CDR1 is ENHRY, CDR2 SYGVKD. This CDR3 is built from 13 residues. Here the CDR3 reads CAISDQDQETQYF. The CDR3, as DNA: TGTGCCATCAGTGACCAGGATCAAGAGACCCAGTACTTC.

This clone turned up a few times. This chain links TRBV2 with TRBJ1-5, with D perhaps TRBD1 (5 bases). The CDR3 is 17 residues long. Trimming stripped 2 bases from V and 0 bases from J, with 14 bases between. Germline CDR1 is SNHLY and CDR2 is FYNNEI. CDR3 in DNA: TGTGCCAGCAGTGAAATGGGGGGAGTTTATAGCAATCAGCCCCAGCATTTT. This translates into CASSEMGGVYSNQPQHF.

This sequence joins TRBV4-1 and TRBJ1-1, with no clear D. Germline V gene sequence: CDR1 MGHRA, CDR2 YSYEKL. V was clipped by 0 bases and J by 5 bases, with 13 bases between them. The CDR3 runs to 15 residues. As DNA, the CDR3 is TGCGCCAGCAGCCAAGATCCTGGAGGGAGGACTGAAGCTTTCTTT. It encodes CASSQDPGGRTEAFF.

The chain has TRBV6-1 and TRBJ2-1; 13 nucleotides match TRBD2. The CDR3 loop spans 17 amino acids. Germline V gives CDR1 MNHNS, CDR2 SASEGT. V gave up 2 bases and J gave up 7 bases; unmatched junction bases: 8. The CDR3 bases are TGTGCCAGCAGTGAACGGTCGGGACTAGCGGGACAAAATGAGCAGTTCTTC. Encoded protein: CASSERSGLAGQNEQFF.

The CDR3 sequence is CASGLATGTGNPQYF. The CDR3 nucleotides are TGTGCTAGTGGTTTGGCAACTGGGACAGGTAATCCCCAGTACTTC. V is TRBV12-5 and J is TRBJ2-5; the match to TRBD1 covers 8 bases. The CDR3 extends over 15 amino acids. Germline assignment: CDR1 LGHNT and CDR2 FRNRAP. With V trimmed by 1 base and J by 9 bases, 10 bases remained unmatched. Complete variable domain (other parts from reference TRBV12-5 and TRBJ2-5): DARVTQTPRHKVTEMGQEVTMRCQPILGHNTVFWYRQTMMQGLELLAYFRNRAPLDDSGMPKDRFSAEMPDATLATLKIQPSEPRDSAVYFCASGLATGTGNPQYFGPGTRLLVL.

This sequence joins TRBV10-3 and TRBJ1-2, with D possibly being TRBD1 (5 bases). Looked up from germline, CDR1 is ENHRY and CDR2 is SYGVKD. The germline V and J ends were trimmed by 2 bases and 7 bases, with 23 bases remaining between them. The CDR3 consists of 17 residues. CDR3 DNA: TGTGCCATCAGTGAGACTACAACAGGCTCTCAGGCAGGTGGCTACACCTTC. This encodes CAISETTTGSQAGGYTF.

V is TRBV7-6 and J is TRBJ1-2; D perhaps matches TRBD1 (5 bases). Trimming removed 6 bases from V and 3 bases from J, with 14 bases in between. CDR1 and CDR2 from the germline V gene are SGHVS and FNYEAQ. This CDR3 is built from 14 residues. The CDR3 DNA is TGTGCCAGCAGACTACCGGGGGGAGACTATGGCTACACCTTC. Encoded protein: CASRLPGGDYGYTF.

The chain is built from TRBV5-4 and TRBJ2-6; 11 bases match TRBD1. From germline, CDR1 is SGHNT and CDR2 YYREEE (reference sequence). V shed 3 bases, J shed 1 base, and the junction held 6 bases outside the gene matches. The CDR3 loop spans 18 amino acids. CDR3 coding DNA: TGTGCCAGCAGCTATCCGGGACAGGGGGTGTCTGGGGCCAACGTCCTGACTTTC. It specifies CASSYPGQGVSGANVLTF.

As for this clone: Other DNA sequences in this specimen translate into the identical CDR3. This chain links TRBV9 with TRBJ1-5; 10 nucleotides agree with TRBD1. V dropped 2 bases and J dropped 4; count of bases not matched to a gene: 3. The CDR3 covers 15 residues. Germline values: CDR1 SGDLS, CDR2 YYNGEE. CDR3 bases: TGTGCCAGCAGCGTTGGGACAGGGGTAAATCAGCCCCAGCATTTT. Amino acid sequence: CASSVGTGVNQPQHF.

With regard to this clone: Other DNA sequences from this sample encode an identical CDR3 as well. DNA for the CDR3: TGTGCCAGCAGTGGACAGGGCGATGGCTACACCTTC. Protein: CASSGQGDGYTF. This sequence joins TRBV27 and TRBJ1-2, with 8 bases fitting TRBD1. The CDR3 extends over 12 amino acids. In germline, CDR1 is MNHEY, CDR2 SMNVEV (reference sequence). V was clipped by 5 bases and J by 6 bases; unmatched bases: 2.

This sequence joins TRBV6-5 and TRBJ1-2, with TRBD1 identical over 7 bases. CDR1 is MNHEY, CDR2 SVGAGI, per germline. The CDR3 covers 15 residues. The trim removed 6 bases at V and 2 bases at J, leaving 9 bases unmatched. CDR3 DNA: TGTGCCAGCAGCCCACAGGGGTTTGGGAACTATGGCTACACCTTC. Translation gives CASSPQGFGNYGYTF.

J is TRBJ1-2 and V is TRBV12-2; TRBD1, as called in the table, went unchecked against the DNA. TRBV12-2 is classified as a pseudogene. The CDR3 runs to 13 residues. CDR3 nucleotide sequence: TGTGCAAGTCGCCTTGGGACAGGAGGTGGCTACACCTTC. Translation: CASRLGTGGGYTF.

There are a few counts of this clone. The rearrangement joins TRBV10-3 to TRBJ1-6, with D maybe TRBD1 (5 bases). CDR1 is ENHRY, CDR2 SYGVKD, per germline. V was cut by 0 bases and J by 12 bases, with 9 bases left in between. The CDR3 covers 13 residues. The DNA for the CDR3 is TGTGCCATCAGTGAGTCTCGGGGGGGACCCCTCCACTTT. Protein sequence: CAISESRGGPLHF.

This clone was found a few times. The rearrangement joins TRBV4-1 to TRBJ2-1, with D hard to call. Germline V gene data show CDR1 as MGHRA and CDR2 as YSYEKL. This CDR3 is 13 amino acids long. Deletions cut 1 base from V and 6 bases from J, with 7 bases between. CDR3 loop: CASSQGYLNEQFF. DNA of the CDR3: TGCGCCAGCAGCCAAGGCTACCTCAATGAGCAGTTCTTC.

The V gene is TRBV5-1, the J gene TRBJ2-2, with TRBD1 identical over 10 bases. The CDR3 sequence is 18 residues long. Germline V gene data show CDR1 as SGHRS and CDR2 as YFSETQ. J was trimmed by 4 bases and V by 2 bases; bases with no gene match: 11. The CDR3, as DNA: TGCGCCAGCAGCTTCGCCCGGGACAGGGGAAGGGGCACCGGGGAGCTGTTTTTT. It codes for CASSFARDRGRGTGELFF.

This sequence joins TRBV9 and TRBJ1-1; D is ambiguous. V lost 1 base and J lost 3, with 7 bases in between. Germline V gene lookup returns CDR1 SGDLS and CDR2 YYNGEE. The CDR3 covers 13 residues. CDR3 loop: CASSVPPDTEAFF. CDR3 bases: TGTGCCAGCAGCGTACCCCCGGACACTGAAGCTTTCTTT.

The V gene is TRBV2, the J gene TRBJ1-5; no reliable D call. The CDR3 is 14 amino acids. Germline V lookup: CDR1 SNHLY, CDR2 FYNNEI. The V end was cut by 0 bases, the J end by 3 bases, with 6 bases between. The CDR3 loop is CASSEARNNQPQHF. CDR3 coding DNA: TGTGCCAGCAGTGAAGCGCGGAACAATCAGCCCCAGCATTTT.

The sample holds a few counts of this clone. This rearrangement joins TRBV2 to TRBJ2-3; D gene uncertain. Germline CDR1 reads SNHLY; CDR2 reads FYNNEI. The CDR3 consists of 11 residues. With 7 bases removed from V and 2 bases from J, the gap between germline ends came to 4 bases. DNA for the CDR3: TGTGCCAGCATATCCACAGATACGCAGTATTTT. Its protein product is CASISTDTQYF.

This rearrangement joins TRBV19 to TRBJ1-2; tentatively, D is TRBD1 (6 bases). This CDR3 is 17 amino acids long. CDR1 and CDR2 from the germline V gene are LNHDA and SQIVND (reference sequence). Trimming took off 7 bases at V and 0 bases at J, with 21 bases between the two ends. In DNA form, the CDR3 reads TGTGCCAGTATGCAACCAGGGGCTCTCACTTCTAACTATGGCTACACCTTC. Protein: CASMQPGALTSNYGYTF. Combining the CDR3 with reference TRBV19 and TRBJ1-2 gives the whole variable domain DGGITQSPKYLFRKEGQNVTLSCEQNLNHDAMYWYRQDPGQGLRLIYYSQIVNDFQKGDIAEGYSVSREKKESFPLTVTSAQKNPTAFYLCASMQPGALTSNYGYTFGSGTRLTVV.

The chain carries TRBV6-4 and TRBJ1-5, with D uncertain. The CDR3 is 13 amino acids. V lost 3 bases to trimming and J lost 0 bases, with 3 bases between them. CDR1 is MRHNA, CDR2 SNTAGT, per germline. CDR3 in amino acids: CASSESSNQPQHF. The CDR3 nucleotides read TGTGCCAGCAGTGAGAGTAGCAATCAGCCCCAGCATTTT.

The chain carries TRBV27 and TRBJ1-2, with 7 bases that match TRBD1. CDR1 and CDR2 from the germline V gene are MNHEY and SMNVEV (reference sequence). V shed 2 bases, J shed 6 bases, and the junction held 9 bases outside the gene matches. The CDR3 covers 15 residues. CDR3 loop: CASSLGGQAADGYTF. CDR3 nucleotide sequence: TGTGCCAGCAGTTTAGGTGGACAGGCGGCCGATGGCTACACCTTC.

This clone was recorded a few times. The V and J genes are TRBV10-1 and TRBJ2-7; maybe TRBD2 (6 bases). V was cut by 5 bases and J by 0 bases, with 17 bases left in between. CDR3 length: 16 residues. The germline gives CDR1 WNHNN, CDR2 SYGVQD (reference sequence). Here the CDR3 reads CASSPQRGGSSYEQYF. DNA of the CDR3: TGCGCCAGCAGTCCCCAAAGGGGAGGTAGCTCCTACGAGCAGTACTTC.

This clone was seen a few times. This rearrangement joins TRBV7-9 to TRBJ2-2; TRBD2 agrees at 8 bases. CDR1 is SEHNR, CDR2 FQNEAQ, per germline (reference sequence). This CDR3 has 14 residues. V shed 2 bases, J shed 5 bases, and the junction held 1 base outside the gene matches. The DNA of the CDR3 is TGTGCCAGCAGCTTACCGGGGGGGACCGGGGAGCTGTTTTTT. Its translation: CASSLPGGTGELFF.

The V call is TRBV13, the J call TRBJ2-3, with 7 bases matching TRBD1. Germline CDR1 and CDR2: PRHDT and FYEKMQ (reference sequence). The CDR3 totals 15 residues. The V segment lost 4 bases and the J segment 6 bases; nucleotides outside the gene matches: 10. This chain's CDR3 is CASSSRDRVGDTQYF. The CDR3 DNA reads TGTGCCAGCAGCTCCCGAGACAGGGTTGGGGATACGCAGTATTTT.

The J gene is TRBJ1-3, the V gene TRBV19; TRBD1 matches 7 bases. The J segment lost 6 bases and the V segment lost 6 bases, leaving 17 bases of the junction unmatched. CDR1 is LNHDA, CDR2 SQIVND, per germline (reference sequence). CDR3 size: 17 residues. CDR3 nucleotide sequence: TGTGCCAGTAGCCTTCAAGGGACAGCCCTGCAAGAAAACACCATATATTTT. Encoded protein: CASSLQGTALQENTIYF.

J is TRBJ2-7 and V is TRBV10-3; 7 nucleotides line up with TRBD1. The CDR3 consists of 15 residues. The germline gives CDR1 ENHRY, CDR2 SYGVKD. The junction had 12 bases not matched to a gene; V was cut back by 10 bases and J by 0 bases. Written as DNA, the CDR3 is TGTGCCACGAACCCCGGGACAGCGAGCTCCTACGAGCAGTACGTC. This gives the protein CATNPGTASSYEQYV.